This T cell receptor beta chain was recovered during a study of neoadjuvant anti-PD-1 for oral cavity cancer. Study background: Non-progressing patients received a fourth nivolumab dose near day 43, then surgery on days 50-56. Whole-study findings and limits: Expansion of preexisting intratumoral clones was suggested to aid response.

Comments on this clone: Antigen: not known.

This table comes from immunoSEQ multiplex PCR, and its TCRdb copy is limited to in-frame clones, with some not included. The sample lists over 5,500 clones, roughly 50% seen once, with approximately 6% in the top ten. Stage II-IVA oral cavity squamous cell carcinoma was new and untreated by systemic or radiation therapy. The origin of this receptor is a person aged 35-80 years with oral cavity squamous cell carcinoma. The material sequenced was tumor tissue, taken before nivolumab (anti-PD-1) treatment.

CDR3 residues: CASSGQRKEETQYF. DNA of the CDR3: TGCGCCAGCAGTGGACAGAGGAAAGAGGAGACCCAGTACTTC. The chain joins TRBV5-1 to TRBJ2-5, with D tentatively TRBD1 (6 bases). This CDR3 has 14 residues. V was cut by 5 bases and J by 5 bases, with 16 bases left in between. Germline lookup yields CDR1 SGHRS and CDR2 YFSETQ.